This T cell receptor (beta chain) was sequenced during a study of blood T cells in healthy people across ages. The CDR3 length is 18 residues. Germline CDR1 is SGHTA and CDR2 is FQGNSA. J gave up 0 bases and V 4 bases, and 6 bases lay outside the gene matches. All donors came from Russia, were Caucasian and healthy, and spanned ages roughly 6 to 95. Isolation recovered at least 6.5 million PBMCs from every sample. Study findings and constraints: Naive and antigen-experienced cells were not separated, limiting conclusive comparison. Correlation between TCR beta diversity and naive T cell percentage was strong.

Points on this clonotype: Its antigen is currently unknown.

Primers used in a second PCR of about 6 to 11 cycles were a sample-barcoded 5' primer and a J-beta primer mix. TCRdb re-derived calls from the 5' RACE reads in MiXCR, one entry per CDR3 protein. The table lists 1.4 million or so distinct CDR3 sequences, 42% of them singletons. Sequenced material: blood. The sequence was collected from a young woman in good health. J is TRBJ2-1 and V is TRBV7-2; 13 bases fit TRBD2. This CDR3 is CASSSGLAGSSSYNEQFF. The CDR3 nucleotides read TGTGCCAGCAGCTCGGGACTAGCGGGATCGAGCTCCTACAATGAGCAGTTCTTC.